The present T cell receptor beta chain was sequenced within a study of shared clonotypes between healthy human individuals. As for the study in general: The donor pool was made up of two women and three men aged 18 to 49. Study results and caveats: An expected dependence of interdonor clonotype sharing on sequencing depth was noted. Shared clonotypes: 4.5% to 5% naive CD4, around 3.5% naive CD8, about 2.5% memory CD4, about 0.41% memory CD8.

The CDR3 has 16 residues. Germline lookup yields CDR1 MDHEN and CDR2 SYDVKM. V lost 1 base and J lost 3, with 12 bases in between. As for this clone: The antigen is undetermined.

CD45RO-negative CD8 cells positively selected for CCR7 made up the naive population, which excluded terminally differentiated effector memory CD45RA+ cells. TCRdb's copy holds only in-frame clones and misses some; the assay was immunoSEQ multiplex PCR. The table records millions of clones, less than 95% of them present only once. The J gene is TRBJ1-4, the V gene TRBV28; D not resolved. The clonotype was recovered from a young man in good health. Sequencing was carried out using naive CD8+ T cells sorted from blood. The DNA of the CDR3 is TGTGCCAGCAGTTTATTAACTAGGTCACCTAATGAAAAACTGTTTTTT. It yields the protein CASSLLTRSPNEKLFF. Combining the CDR3 with reference TRBV28 and TRBJ1-4 gives the whole variable domain DVKVTQSSRYLVKRTGEKVFLECVQDMDHENMFWYRQDPGLGLRLIYFSYDVKMKEKGDIPEGYSVSREKKERFSLILESASTNQTSMYLCASSLLTRSPNEKLFFGSGTQLSVL.